This section outlines one T cell receptor (beta chain) sequence together with its context. The data were taken from a study of T cells after yellow fever vaccination. A single record per CDR3 protein comes from TCRdb applying MiXCR to the 5' RACE reads. The sample lists hundreds of thousands of distinct CDR3 sequences, roughly 4.3% occurring once. Germline assignment: CDR1 DFQATT and CDR2 SNEGSKA (reference sequence). CDR3 length: 14 amino acids. V was clipped by 6 bases and J by 3 bases, with 15 bases between them. The sample consisted of PBMCs, taken 5 days after the yellow fever booster vaccination. This receptor was identified in a man aged 18 to 30 who received the YFV17D yellow fever vaccine. The chain is built from TRBV20-1 and TRBJ2-1; D might be TRBD1 or TRBD2, each matching 5 bases. The CDR3 spells CSAPGPGFYNEQFF. The CDR3 bases are TGCAGTGCGCCGGGGCCGGGTTTCTACAATGAGCAGTTCTTC.